This TCR beta chain was profiled in a study of molecular identifiers for immune sequencing clone quantification. From the PCR reads, TCRdb called clonotypes with MiXCR, one entry per CDR3 protein. This repertoire shows 550,000 to 750,000 distinct CDR3 sequences, approximately 20% found once; its top ten account for roughly 0.9%. This clonotype was observed a handful of times. The germline CDR1 and CDR2 sequences are SGDLS and YYNGEE. V was trimmed by 3 bases and J by 0 bases, leaving 10 bases between them. The CDR3 covers 15 residues. The gene calls are TRBV9 and TRBJ2-1; D gene uncertain. The receptor was derived from a human donor in good health. Some libraries in this study had Jurkat cell RNA spiked in. The sequencing sample was made of naive CD8+ T cells from blood, with Jurkat cell RNA spiked in. Subset of the sample: FACS-sorted CD8+CD4-CCR7+CD45RA+ naive T cells. The CDR3 DNA reads TGTGCCAGCAGCGCTCCACTCCCCTCCTACAATGAGCAGTTCTTC. Its translation is CASSAPLPSYNEQFF.